This T cell receptor beta chain was retrieved from a study of blood T cell repertoires in COVID-19. Germline CDR1 MNHEY, CDR2 SMNVEV (reference sequence). The J segment lost 0 bases and the V segment lost 5 bases, leaving 10 bases of the junction unmatched. The CDR3 spans 17 residues. The method was immunoSEQ multiplex PCR; TCRdb's version includes in-frame clones alone and lacks a portion of them. The sample records roughly 260,000 clones, about four fifths being singletons. The sequenced material came from peripheral blood. The chain recombines TRBV27 with TRBJ2-1, with 7 bases matching TRBD2. This receptor was taken from a woman aged 70 to 79 with acute or convalescent COVID-19. CDR3 protein: CASSLGGTISSYNEQFF. The CDR3 nucleotides are TGTGCCAGCAGTCTCGGGGGGACCATAAGCTCCTACAATGAGCAGTTCTTC.